The T cell receptor beta chain under discussion was sequenced for a study of blood T cell repertoires in COVID-19. Study overall: Some COVID-19 samples were acute and others convalescent; all came from the United States, Italy and Spain.

The germline CDR1 and CDR2 sequences are LGHNA and YNFKEQ. The J segment lost 12 bases and the V segment lost 1 base, leaving 19 bases of the junction unmatched. The CDR3 covers 18 residues. Per the original methods: The authors estimated nucleated cell counts from reference gene primer amplification. Profiling relied on immunoSEQ multiplex PCR, and the TCRdb table lists in-frame clones only, not all of them. The DNA gave D and trimming, while V, J and clone size come from that table. The table includes over 30,000 clones, around 87% detected once. The chain combines TRBV4-2 with TRBJ2-1; 9 nucleotides align to TRBD2. Sequenced input: peripheral blood. This clonotype was sampled from a man aged 80 or over with active COVID-19. The CDR3 reads CASSQGQAGGSSYESQFF. CDR3 bases: TGTGCCAGCAGCCAAGGTCAGGCGGGAGGGTCAAGCTACGAGTCGCAGTTCTTC.